The 14 T cell receptor beta chains below all came from one sample that was sequenced in a study of cytomegalovirus exposure and HLA in healthy donors. The PCR was carried out with 60 Vbeta primers and 13 Jbeta primers. Measured with immunoSEQ multiplex PCR; TCRdb has only the in-frame clones, and not every one. The sample consists of tens of thousands of clones, roughly 70% of them appearing once. The sample comprised PBMCs. The receptor source for this set is a man between 60 and 75 years old in good health and CMV-seropositive.

The sample holds a few counts of this clone. The chain links TRBV7-2 to TRBJ1-6; D perhaps matches TRBD1 (5 bases). The germline V gene has CDR1 SGHTA and CDR2 FQGNSA. This CDR3 contains 16 residues. Trimming shortened V by 5 bases and J by 10 bases, and 21 bases separated the two germline ends. CDR3 coding DNA: TGTGCCAGCAGCCCTCAAGGGGACGGGGGTTACTCACCCCTCCACTTT. This sequence encodes CASSPQGDGGYSPLHF.

V gene TRBV21-1 combines with J gene TRBJ2-5; the table gives TRBD1 as D, unverified against the DNA. TRBV21-1 counts as a pseudogene. There are 13 residues in the CDR3. In DNA form, the CDR3 reads TGTGCCAGCAGTGGGGCCGGACAAGAGACCCAGTACTTC. Translation: CASSGAGQETQYF.

This clone was counted between two and nine times. This chain connects TRBV9 to TRBJ1-1; D possibly corresponds to TRBD1 (5 bases). The CDR3 is 13 residues long. Germline V gene data show CDR1 as SGDLS and CDR2 as YYNGEE. Trimming pared 4 bases from V and 7 bases from J, leaving 14 bases between. For the CDR3, the DNA is TGTGCCAGCAGCCCCCCCAGGGCAGTTGAAGCTTTCTTT. Amino acids: CASSPPRAVEAFF.

The chain carries TRBV19 and TRBJ2-2; D possibly corresponds to TRBD1 (6 bases). The CDR3 runs to 15 residues. Trimming removed 3 bases from V and 2 bases from J, with 10 bases in between. In germline, CDR1 is LNHDA, CDR2 SQIVND (reference sequence). The CDR3 region has the DNA TGTGCCAGTAGTATTACCGGGACAAACACCGGGGAGCTGTTTTTT. Translated: CASSITGTNTGELFF. Complete variable domain (other parts from reference TRBV19 and TRBJ2-2): DGGITQSPKYLFRKEGQNVTLSCEQNLNHDAMYWYRQDPGQGLRLIYYSQIVNDFQKGDIAEGYSVSREKKESFPLTVTSAQKNPTAFYLCASSITGTNTGELFFGEGSRLTVL.

The chain combines TRBV6-5 with TRBJ1-5; a possible D gene is TRBD1 (5 bases). CDR3 size: 12 residues. From germline, CDR1 is MNHEY and CDR2 SVGAGI. V was cut by 10 bases and J by 7 bases, with 14 bases left in between. CDR3 DNA sequence: TGTGCCATTACGATTGCAGGGCAGCCCCAGCATTTT. This sequence encodes CAITIAGQPQHF.

The CDR3 protein is CASSTSRGNTEAFF. Written as DNA, the CDR3 is TGTGCCAGCAGCACCTCTAGGGGGAACACTGAAGCTTTCTTT. This rearrangement joins TRBV7-9 to TRBJ1-1; weak D call: TRBD1 (5 bases). V lost 5 bases to trimming and J lost 1 base, with 11 bases between them. Germline loops: CDR1 SEHNR, CDR2 FQNEAQ (reference sequence). The CDR3 runs 14 residues.

The chain recombines TRBV11-3 with TRBJ1-5; TRBD1 matches at 8 bases. V lost 5 bases to trimming and J lost 7 bases; unmatched junction nucleotides: 13. The CDR3 consists of 16 residues. The germline gives CDR1 SGHNT, CDR2 YENEEA. Written as DNA, the CDR3 is TGTGCCAGCAGCAGAAATGGGACAGGCCTAGGGCAGCCCCAGCATTTT. Amino acid sequence: CASSRNGTGLGQPQHF. The full variable domain, its missing parts supplied by reference TRBV11-3 and TRBJ1-5, is EAGVVQSPRYKIIEKKQPVAFWCNPISGHNTLYWYLQNLGQGPELLIRYENEEAVDDSQLPKDRFSAERLKGVDSTLKIQPAELGDSAVYLCASSRNGTGLGQPQHFGDGTRLSIL.

This chain links TRBV5-1 with TRBJ2-7, with TRBD1 identical over 9 bases. With 5 bases clipped from V and 4 bases from J, the junction kept 10 bases outside the gene matches. CDR3 length: 15 residues. CDR1 is SGHRS, CDR2 YFSETQ, per germline. The CDR3 coding sequence is TGCGCCAGCAGAACCTCCGGGACAGGGAATTACGAGCAGTACTTC. It yields the protein CASRTSGTGNYEQYF. The full variable domain, rest sourced from reference TRBV5-1 and TRBJ2-7, is KAGVTQTPRYLIKTRGQQVTLSCSPISGHRSVSWYQQTPGQGLQFLFEYFSETQRNKGNFPGRFSGRQFSNSRSEMNVSTLELGDSALYLCASRTSGTGNYEQYFGPGTRLTVT.

This chain uses TRBV10-2 with TRBJ2-7; D is unclear. The germline V and J ends were trimmed by 0 bases and 3 bases, with 9 bases remaining between them. The CDR3 has 14 amino acids. The germline CDR1 and CDR2 sequences are WSHSY and SAAADI. This chain's CDR3 is CASSESYLNYEQYF. CDR3 sequence (DNA): TGCGCCAGCAGTGAGTCCTACCTAAACTACGAGCAGTACTTC.

V and J are TRBV5-1 and TRBJ2-7, with D hard to call. The germline gives CDR1 SGHRS, CDR2 YFSETQ. The CDR3 runs to 13 residues. V lost 0 bases and J 1 base, leaving 5 bases between the germline ends. The CDR3 sequence: CASSLDISYEQYF. The CDR3 nucleotides are TGCGCCAGCAGCTTGGACATTTCCTACGAGCAGTACTTC.

This clone has a handful of counts. The chain is built from TRBV4-1 and TRBJ2-2, with a weak D call TRBD2 (5 bases). Germline values: CDR1 MGHRA, CDR2 YSYEKL. Trimming stripped 1 base from V and 3 bases from J, with 9 bases between. This CDR3 is built from 15 residues. The CDR3 loop reads CASSQAAADTGELFF. The CDR3 coding sequence is TGCGCCAGCAGCCAAGCAGCGGCGGACACCGGGGAGCTGTTTTTT.

The chain is built from TRBV6-5 and TRBJ2-7; D unresolved. There are 13 residues in the CDR3. Germline CDR1 is MNHEY and CDR2 is SVGAGI. V lost 5 bases and J 7 bases, leaving 15 bases between the germline ends. The CDR3 loop reads CASSPSYFVEQYF. The CDR3 DNA reads as TGTGCCAGCAGTCCATCCTACTTTGTAGAGCAGTACTTC.

V gene TRBV4-1 combines with J gene TRBJ2-1; 8 bases agree with TRBD1. Germline values: CDR1 MGHRA, CDR2 YSYEKL. J lost 7 bases, V lost 3 bases, and 11 bases had no gene match. The CDR3 has 16 amino acids. CDR3 nucleotides: TGCGCCAGCAGCCAGGCCGGGACAGGTACTAGGAATGAGCAGTTCTTC. It specifies CASSQAGTGTRNEQFF.

The chain employs TRBV4-1 and TRBJ2-2; 8 bases map to TRBD1. This CDR3 is 16 amino acids long. From germline, CDR1 is MGHRA and CDR2 YSYEKL. V shed 0 bases, J shed 4 bases, and the junction held 4 bases outside the gene matches. CDR3 amino acids: CASSQEGQGSTGELFF. As DNA, the CDR3 is TGCGCCAGCAGCCAAGAAGGACAGGGTAGCACCGGGGAGCTGTTTTTT.